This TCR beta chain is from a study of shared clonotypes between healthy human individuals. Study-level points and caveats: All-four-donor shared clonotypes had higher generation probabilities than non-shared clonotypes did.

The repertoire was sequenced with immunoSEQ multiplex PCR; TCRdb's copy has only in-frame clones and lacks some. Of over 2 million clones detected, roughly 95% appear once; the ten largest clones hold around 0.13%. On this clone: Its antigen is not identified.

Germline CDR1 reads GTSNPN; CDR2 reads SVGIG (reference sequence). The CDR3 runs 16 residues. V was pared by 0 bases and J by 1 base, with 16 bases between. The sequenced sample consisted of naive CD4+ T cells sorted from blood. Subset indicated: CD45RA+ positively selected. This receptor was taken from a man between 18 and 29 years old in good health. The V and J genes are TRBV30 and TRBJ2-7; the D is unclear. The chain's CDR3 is CAWSVPYPRLSYEQYF. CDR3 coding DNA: TGTGCCTGGAGTGTACCGTACCCGAGACTTTCCTACGAGCAGTACTTC.